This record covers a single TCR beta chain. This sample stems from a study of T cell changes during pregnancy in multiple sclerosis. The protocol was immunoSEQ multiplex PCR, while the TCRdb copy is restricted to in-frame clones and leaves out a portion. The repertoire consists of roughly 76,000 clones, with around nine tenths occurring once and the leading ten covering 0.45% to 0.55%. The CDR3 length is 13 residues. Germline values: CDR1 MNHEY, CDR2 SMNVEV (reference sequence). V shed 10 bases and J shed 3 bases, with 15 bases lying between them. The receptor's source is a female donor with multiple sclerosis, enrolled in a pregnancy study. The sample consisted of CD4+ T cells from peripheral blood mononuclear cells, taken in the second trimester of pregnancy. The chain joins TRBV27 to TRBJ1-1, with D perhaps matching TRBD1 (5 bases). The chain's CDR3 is CATPSGADTEAFF. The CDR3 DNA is TGTGCCACACCCTCTGGGGCGGACACTGAAGCTTTCTTT.